This T cell receptor beta chain is from a study of molecular identifiers for immune sequencing clone quantification. Study-wide context: Four portions were sequenced after RNA from about 20,000 or 100,000 naive CD8 cells was split five ways in replicates.

Many counts were recorded for this clonotype. As yet, its antigen is unknown. The CDR3 is 16 residues long. From germline, CDR1 is GTSNPN and CDR2 SVGIG (reference sequence). J gave up 4 bases and V 2 bases, and 11 bases lay outside the gene matches. Using its own MiXCR run on the PCR reads, TCRdb lists one record per CDR3 protein. The sample carries about 640,000 distinct CDR3 sequences, just under 20% recorded once. Study findings and constraints: A shared barcode on identical TCR molecules could lead to underestimated sizes for highly expanded clones.

The sequenced material came from naive CD8+ T cells from blood, with Jurkat cell RNA spiked in. Described subset: FACS-sorted CD8+CD4-CCR7+CD45RA+ naive T cells. V is TRBV30 and J is TRBJ2-3; 8 nucleotides agree with TRBD2. This TCR was recovered from a human donor in good health. Some libraries in this study had Jurkat cell RNA spiked in. CDR3 bases: TGTGCCTGGAGTTGGGAGCGGGAGAGTGACCCAGATACGCAGTATTTT. Translated, it gives CAWSWERESDPDTQYF.